The text below deals with one T cell receptor beta chain. Its antigen target is currently unknown. No base quality information exists; no much larger clone differs at one position. Distinct nucleotide sequences in the sample also encode this CDR3. The CDR3 regions of human TCRbeta chains were analyzed by immunosequencing. Processing in the source paper ran as follows. Repertoire TCRs were matched against a reference library of SARS-CoV-2-specific TCRs generated with the MIRA antigen-specificity platform. Breadth meant the fraction of unique TCRs that were SARS-CoV-2-associated, whereas depth meant the fraction of total T cells that were SARS-CoV-2-associated. Using the MIRA data, every spike-specific TCR was mapped to the spike region that the TCR reacted to and assigned to either a CD4 or a CD8 class. Log10-transformed breadth and depth values were compared by one-way ANOVA with Sidak's multiple comparisons tests. As stored in TCRdb, this immuneACCESS dataset retains in-frame rearrangements with V and J assigned. A fraction of the clones does not appear; measured against another copy, unresolved V genes explain less than half of the discrepancy, and the remainder lacks a known reason. V, J and clone size derive from that table, while D and trimming were established from the DNA sequence. The table for this sample lists almost 70,000 clones; roughly 85% of them were counted only once. Of the sample, roughly 23% falls within the top ten clones.

The sample comes from a study of T cell responses to AZD1222 COVID-19 vaccine (dated by TCRdb to the early 2020s). Describing the broader study: TCR sequencing covered 230 to 250 trial participants: about 210 given two doses of AZD1222 and around 25 given two doses of MenACWY control vaccine. Trial participants were enrolled by age into subgroups of 18-55, 56-69 and 70-plus years, and roughly 150, 30 and 60 TCR-sequenced participants, respectively, were included in these subgroups.

What the study reported, not specific to this receptor: Because no day 14 peak-response samples were available, repertoires were characterized only after the peak T cell response. Reportedly, almost half of the unique spike-specific TCRs recognized epitopes lying outside the regions that are mutated in the B.1.351 and B.1.1.7 variants. After two AZD1222 doses, spike-specific TCR breadth and depth were significantly higher than at day 0 and than in MenACWY recipients. Conclusions about previously exposed vaccinees are limited because only 5 or 6 AZD1222 recipients were SARS-CoV-2 seropositive at baseline. The whole spike protein was spanned by vaccine-associated CD4 TCRs, and dominant responses were seen in regions 160-218 and 743-854. Participants were mostly white British and included more females than males, and it was suggested by the authors that clonal diversity may have been underestimated. The 56-69-year group was small, and its depth increase did not reach significance, likely because of low power.

This specimen's time point label, per the study, means: about 28 days (+/-7) after the second vaccine dose. AZD1222 recipients given second doses at about 4 weeks or at about 12 weeks were pooled, since spike-specific TCR depth and breadth were not found to differ between the two schedules. Vaccinee samples came from UK trials COV001 and COV002, including a single-blind randomized controlled phase 2/3 trial of AZD1222 (ChAdOx1 nCoV-19) in healthy adults. Trial participant PBMC samples were collected at day 0 and day 28 after the second dose for TCRbeta chain sequencing. The sequencing here drew on peripheral blood, taken 28 days after the second AZD1222 dose. The clonotype comes from an adult who received the AZD1222 COVID-19 vaccine.

The DNA reads as follows: TGTGCCAGTAGTATTTCCAGGGGGACTGAAGCTTTCTTT. Its translation is CASSISRGTEAFF. Recombination linked TRBV19 to TRBJ1-1, with TRBD1 matching 7 junction bases. According to the germline V gene (reference sequence), CDR1 reads LNHDA and CDR2 reads SQIVND. At the junction V is shortened by 3 bases and J by 5 bases; bases outside the gene matches: 3. Measured from the cysteine to the phenylalanine, the CDR3 is 13 residues long. Only the CDR3 region is kept as DNA, spanning 39 bases read in frame from base 1.